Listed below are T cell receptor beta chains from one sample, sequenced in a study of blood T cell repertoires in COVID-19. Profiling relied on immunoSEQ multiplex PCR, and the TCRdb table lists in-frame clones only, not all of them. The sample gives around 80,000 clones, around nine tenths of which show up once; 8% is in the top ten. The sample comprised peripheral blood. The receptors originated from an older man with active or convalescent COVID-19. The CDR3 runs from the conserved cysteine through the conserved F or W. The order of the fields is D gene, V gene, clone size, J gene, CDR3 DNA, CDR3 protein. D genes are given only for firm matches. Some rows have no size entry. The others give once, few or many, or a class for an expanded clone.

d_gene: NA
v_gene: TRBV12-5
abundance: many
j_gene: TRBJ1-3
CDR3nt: TGTGCTAGTGGTTTGAATCGGGACACCATATATTTT
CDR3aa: CASGLNRDTIYF

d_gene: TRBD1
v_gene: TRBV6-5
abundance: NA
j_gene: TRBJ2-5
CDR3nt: TGTGCCAGCGGTAACAGGGGGACGCAAGAGACCCAGTACTTC
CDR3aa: CASGNRGTQETQYF

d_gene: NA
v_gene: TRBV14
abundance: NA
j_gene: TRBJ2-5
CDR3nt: TGTGCCAGCAGCCTCCTAGCCGGGAGACACCAAGAGACCCAGTACTTC
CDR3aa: CASSLLAGRHQETQYF

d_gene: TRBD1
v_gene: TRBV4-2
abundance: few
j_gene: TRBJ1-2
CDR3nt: TGTGCCAGCAGCCAAGAGGACAGGCGGGATAATGGCTACACCTTC
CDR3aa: CASSQEDRRDNGYTF

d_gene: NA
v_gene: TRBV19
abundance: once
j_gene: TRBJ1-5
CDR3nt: TGTGCCAGTAGAGACGGGAATCAGCCCCAGCATTTT
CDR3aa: CASRDGNQPQHF

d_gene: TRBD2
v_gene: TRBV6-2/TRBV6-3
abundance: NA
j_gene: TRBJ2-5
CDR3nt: TGTGCCAGCAGTTATAGCGGGAGAGTGGTGACCCAGTACTTC
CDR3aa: CASSYSGRVVTQYF

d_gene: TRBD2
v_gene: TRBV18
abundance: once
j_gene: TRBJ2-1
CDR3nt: TGTGCCAGCTCCGCGGGACTAGCGGGAGCATCCTACAATGAGCAGTTCTTC
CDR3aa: CASSAGLAGASYNEQFF

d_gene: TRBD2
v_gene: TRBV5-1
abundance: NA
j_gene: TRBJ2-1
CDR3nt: TGCGCCAGCCTCCCGCTAGCGGGGCTAGACAATGAGCAGTTCTTC
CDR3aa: CASLPLAGLDNEQFF

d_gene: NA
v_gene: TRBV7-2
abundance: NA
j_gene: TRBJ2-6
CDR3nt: TGTGCCAGCCGGAGGGAGTCTGGGGCCAACGTCCTGACTTTC
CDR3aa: CASRRESGANVLTF

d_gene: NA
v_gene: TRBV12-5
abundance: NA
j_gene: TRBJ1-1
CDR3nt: TGTGCTAGTGGTCTACGGCGGGGTTTGGACACTGAAGCTTTCTTT
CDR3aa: CASGLRRGLDTEAFF

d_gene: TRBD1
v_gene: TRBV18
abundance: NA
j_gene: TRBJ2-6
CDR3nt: TGTGCCAGCTCACGGACAGGGGCCGGGGCCAACGTCCTGACTTTC
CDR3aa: CASSRTGAGANVLTF

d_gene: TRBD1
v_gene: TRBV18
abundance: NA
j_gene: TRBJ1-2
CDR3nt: TGTGCCAGCTCAACCCCGGGACAGGGGGACTATGGCTACACCTTC
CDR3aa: CASSTPGQGDYGYTF

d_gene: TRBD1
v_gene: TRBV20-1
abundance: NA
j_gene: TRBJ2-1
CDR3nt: TGCAGTGCTAGGACAGGGATTGGGCAGTTCTTC
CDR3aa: CSARTGIGQFF

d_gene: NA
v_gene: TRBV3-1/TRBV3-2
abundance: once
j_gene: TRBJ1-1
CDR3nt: TGTGCCAGCAGCCGTCTCCGGGGGATCCCTGAAGCTTTCTTT
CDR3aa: CASSRLRGIPEAFF

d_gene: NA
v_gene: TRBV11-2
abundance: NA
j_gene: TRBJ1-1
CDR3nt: TGTGCCAGCAGCTTTCAGGGAAAGAACACTGAAGCTTTCTTT
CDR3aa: CASSFQGKNTEAFF

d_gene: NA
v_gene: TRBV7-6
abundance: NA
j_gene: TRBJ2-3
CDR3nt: TGTGCCAGCAGCTTAGGGTACTTGCCGAACACAGATACGCAGTATTTT
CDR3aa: CASSLGYLPNTDTQYF